The clone carrying this TCR beta chain has a count of ten or more. These data originate in a study of blood T cells in healthy people across ages. PCR was performed a second time for about 7 to 12 cycles using a sample-barcoded 5' primer and a J-beta primer mix. In TCRdb, the 5' RACE reads were re-called with MiXCR into one record per CDR3 protein. The sample consists of over 1,300,000 distinct CDR3 sequences, approximately 59% of them appearing once. A minimum of 5 micrograms of total RNA was extracted per sample. The germline V and J ends were trimmed by 5 bases and 4 bases, with 15 bases remaining between them. The germline gives CDR1 SGHTA, CDR2 FQGNSA. The CDR3 runs to 15 residues.

This clonotype was sampled from a man younger than 35 in good health. Sequenced input: blood. The V gene is TRBV7-2, the J gene TRBJ1-5; D ambiguous. CDR3 loop: CASSPTGFPNQPQHF. CDR3 sequence (DNA): TGTGCCAGCAGCCCAACGGGGTTTCCTAATCAGCCCCAGCATTTT.